This record looks at one T cell receptor (beta chain) sequence and its context. Its matching antigen is unknown. Some clones are missing from TCRdb's copy, which holds only in-frame ones; the method was immunoSEQ multiplex PCR. Altogether around 78,000 clones are present, 85% to 95% being singletons, with the ten largest covering approximately 0.33%. Thawed PBMCs were FACS-sorted into unstimulated CD4+CD25+CD127- regulatory T cells, CD4+CD25- non-regulatory cells, CD4 and CD8 cells. Before regulatory T cell sorting, thawed PBMCs rested overnight at 37°C in roughly 200 IU/ml IL-2. The data derive from a study of Tregs in tolerant kidney transplant recipients. Study-wide results and caveats: Expanding Tregs on activated donor B cells appeared to best identify donor-specific TCRbeta clones. Antigen-driven expansion was suggested because donor-specific Tregs expanded more than all Tregs in tolerant patients.

This clonotype originated in a human donor who received a combined kidney and bone marrow transplant. The input for sequencing was Tregs from blood, taken before the transplant.

CDR3 nucleotide sequence: TGTGCCAGCAGCATAGGGCTCGTGGACACCGGGGAGCTGTTTTTT. This encodes CASSIGLVDTGELFF. The chain joins TRBV11-2 to TRBJ2-2, with D unclear. Per the germline V gene, CDR1 is SGHAT and CDR2 is FQNNGV. V lost 5 bases, J lost 3 bases, and 13 bases lay in between. This CDR3 is built from 15 residues. Full variable domain (rest looked up from reference TRBV11-2 and TRBJ2-2): EAGVAQSPRYKIIEKRQSVAFWCNPISGHATLYWYQQILGQGPKLLIQFQNNGVVDDSQLPKDRFSAERLKGVDSTLKIQPAKLEDSAVYLCASSIGLVDTGELFFGEGSRLTVL.